These T cell receptor beta chains were read from a single sample in a study of a mutant IDH1 vaccine in newly diagnosed glioma. Libraries were prepared by immunoSEQ multiplex PCR; TCRdb keeps only in-frame clonotypes and omits some of them. The profile shows roughly 38,000 clones, 92% of them singletons. The material sequenced was PBMCs, taken from a glioma patient treated with radiotherapy, temozolomide or both. The receptors originated from a man aged 18 to 29 with glioma. Both conserved end residues are part of each CDR3. Some rows mark clone size as missing; the rest say once, few, many or name a class of expanded clone.

v_gene,abundance,j_gene,CDR3aa
TRBV19,NA,TRBJ1-5,CASSLLYRTDREHQPQHF
TRBV29-1,NA,TRBJ2-1,CSARGNEQFF
TRBV10-3,NA,TRBJ2-5,CAISPLGGGETQYF
TRBV4-1,NA,TRBJ2-1,CASSLTRTSGMSNEQFF
TRBV20-1,NA,TRBJ2-7,CSGARGYEQYF
TRBV29-1,NA,TRBJ1-2,CSVLSQGYGYTF
TRBV2,NA,TRBJ1-5,CASRGDSSGQPQHF
TRBV29-1,NA,TRBJ1-2,CSAPAGSRGYTF
TRBV30,NA,TRBJ1-5,CAWSVTAGNQPQHF
TRBV27,NA,TRBJ1-4,CASSPSGGFNEKLFF
TRBV5-4,NA,TRBJ1-1,CATGQPEAFF
TRBV28,NA,TRBJ2-2,CASSSQGSAGELFF
TRBV27,NA,TRBJ2-7,CASRDGQRPYEQYF
TRBV19,NA,TRBJ2-1,CASSIGSEQFF
TRBV29-1,once,TRBJ1-2,CSVGRDRGTNYGYTF
TRBV4-3,NA,TRBJ2-7,CASSQDRTVPSEQYF
TRBV10-3,few,TRBJ1-1,CAIKVGQQNTEAFF
TRBV28,NA,TRBJ1-1,CASSPRDRVNTEAFF